This T cell receptor beta chain derives from a study of CD8 T cells in ankylosing spondylitis (dated 2017 in TCRdb). Turning to the overall study: The study set out to find disease-linked TCR variants by profiling T cell receptor beta repertoires in ankylosing spondylitis patients and healthy donors. Peripheral blood was sampled, and synovial fluid was additionally collected from ankylosing spondylitis patients. In total, the full study cohort was made up of over a hundred healthy donors and roughly 27 ankylosing spondylitis patients. What the work shows at the level of the full study, not this receptor alone: The disease-linked clones had a CD8+ phenotype and were found at relatively low frequencies in peripheral blood. A TCR beta motif of 7 or 8 highly homologous amino acid variants appeared characteristic of blood from ankylosing spondylitis patients. The disease-linked clones were reported as significantly enriched in matched synovial fluid samples from ankylosing spondylitis patients. Some motif variants had previously been reported in the synovial fluid and blood of reactive arthritis patients, which suggests shared mechanisms of disease initiation.

This clonotype was seen a handful of times. No antigen is known for it. It has no much larger one-base neighbor in the sample; base qualities were not kept. Trimming costs V 4 bases and J 5 bases, and their ends lie 17 bases apart. CDR1 and CDR2 are drawn from the germline V gene: LGHNA, YSLEER. Counted from cysteine to phenylalanine, this CDR3 has 15 amino acids. Here the CDR3 DNA is all that survives: 45 bases in frame from base 1. TCRdb lists the instrument as Illumina HiSeq 2500. TCR beta libraries were prepared by quantitative 5'-RACE with molecular barcodes. Concerning the study's data processing: To identify disease-linked TCR variants, a new computational method was used, one built on a probabilistic model of VDJ rearrangement. Clones were called with MiXCR by TCRdb after fastp trimmed the public reads at Q25, and only in-frame beta chains were retained. Every CDR3 protein is listed once, alongside the most common genes and DNA of its rows. The V and J calls and clone size come from TCRdb's table, not from the authors' own analysis. Present in this sample are more than 500,000 distinct CDR3 sequences, approximately 5% of which were seen just once. The ten largest make up under 4.5% of the sample.

The chain links TRBV4-3 with TRBJ1-2; a tentative D call is TRBD1 (5 bases match). The receptor was isolated from a male donor with ankylosing spondylitis. Sequences were obtained from blood, either unsorted or a sorted T cell fraction (not recorded which). DNA sequence: TGCGCCAGCAGCCCGAGGCCAGAAGGGGCGTATGGCTACACCTTC. The encoded protein is CASSPRPEGAYGYTF.